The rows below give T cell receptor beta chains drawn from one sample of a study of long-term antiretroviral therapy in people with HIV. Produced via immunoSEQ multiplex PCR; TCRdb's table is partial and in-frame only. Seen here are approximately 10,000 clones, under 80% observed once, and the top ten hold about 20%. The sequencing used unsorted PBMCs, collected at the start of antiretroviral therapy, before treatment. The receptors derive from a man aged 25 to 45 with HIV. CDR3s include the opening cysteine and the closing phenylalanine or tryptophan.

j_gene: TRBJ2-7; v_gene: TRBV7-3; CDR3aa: CASSSRPSIEQYF
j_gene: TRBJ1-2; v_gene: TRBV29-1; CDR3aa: CSVGTGGPANYGYTF
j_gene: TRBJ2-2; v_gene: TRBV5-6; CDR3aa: CASSLGPDWDRENTGELFF
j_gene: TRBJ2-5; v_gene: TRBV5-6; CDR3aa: CASSLGLAGGLETQYF
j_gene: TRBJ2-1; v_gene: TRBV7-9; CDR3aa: CASSPLVIYNEQFF
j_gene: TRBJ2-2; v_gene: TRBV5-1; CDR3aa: CASSGAGELFF
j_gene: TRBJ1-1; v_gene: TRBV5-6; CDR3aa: CASSLDQGGGITTEAFF
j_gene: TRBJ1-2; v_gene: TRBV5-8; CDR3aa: CASSFRTVYGYTF
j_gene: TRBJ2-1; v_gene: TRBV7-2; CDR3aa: CASSRGDSGGANEQFF
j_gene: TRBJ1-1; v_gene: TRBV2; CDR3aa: CASSDDRTGDTEAFF
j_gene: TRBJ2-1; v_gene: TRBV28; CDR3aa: CASFPGLAGYNEQFF
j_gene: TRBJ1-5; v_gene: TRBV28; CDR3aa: CASSLDRGGGQPQHF
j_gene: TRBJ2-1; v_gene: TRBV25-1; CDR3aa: CASRGGLAGHEQFF
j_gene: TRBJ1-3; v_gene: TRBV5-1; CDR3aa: CASSLTAISGNTIYF
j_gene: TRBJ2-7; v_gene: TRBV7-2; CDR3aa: CASSLSPYEQYF
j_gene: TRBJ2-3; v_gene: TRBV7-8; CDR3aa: CASSSPSGTSTDTQYF
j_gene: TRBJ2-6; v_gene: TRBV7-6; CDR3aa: CASSAVGGTGANVLTF
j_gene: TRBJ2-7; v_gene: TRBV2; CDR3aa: CASKPGPITYEQYF
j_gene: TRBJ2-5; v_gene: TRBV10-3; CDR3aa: CAISGGETQYF
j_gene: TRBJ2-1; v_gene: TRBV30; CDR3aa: CAWSGGYNEQFF
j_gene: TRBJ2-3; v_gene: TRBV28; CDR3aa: CASSLFFGPTGGTDTQYF
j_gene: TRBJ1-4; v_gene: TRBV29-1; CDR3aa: CSGGQGINEKLFF
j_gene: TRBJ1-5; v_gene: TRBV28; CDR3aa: CASSGSRRSNQPQHF
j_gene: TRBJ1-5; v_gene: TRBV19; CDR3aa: CASSTIGQGARNQPQHF
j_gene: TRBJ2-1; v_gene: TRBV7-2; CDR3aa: CASTLYGYNEQFF
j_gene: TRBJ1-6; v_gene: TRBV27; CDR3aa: CASSLASRGPLHF
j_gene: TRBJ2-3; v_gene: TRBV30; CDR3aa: CAWSLPQHGRSTDTQYF
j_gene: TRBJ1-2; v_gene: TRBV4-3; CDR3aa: CASSQESGAGYGYTF
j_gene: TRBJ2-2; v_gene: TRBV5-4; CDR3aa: CASSLVQGINTGELFF
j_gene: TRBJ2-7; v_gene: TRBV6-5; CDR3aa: CASSPGLLGEQYF
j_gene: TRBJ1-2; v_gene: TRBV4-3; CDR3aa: CASSQDRVGGAKGYTF
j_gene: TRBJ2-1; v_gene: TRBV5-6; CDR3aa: CASSSDLAESYNEQFF
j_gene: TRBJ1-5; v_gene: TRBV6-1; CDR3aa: CAISGGWNQPQHF